The next 19 T cell receptor beta chains were all read from a single sample in a study of cytomegalovirus exposure and HLA in healthy donors. It was with 60 Vbeta and 13 Jbeta primers that the PCR ran. Method: immunoSEQ multiplex PCR; TCRdb's copy keeps in-frame clones and lacks some. The top ten clones hold about 2.1% of a sample with over 250,000 clones, under 80% of them seen once. The sample was PBMCs. The receptor set was obtained from a female donor in good health and CMV-seronegative.

The chain carries TRBV7-6 and TRBJ2-7; 10 bases match TRBD1. The CDR3 is 19 residues long. Germline-derived CDR1 and CDR2 are SGHVS and FNYEAQ. The trim removed 5 bases at V and 4 bases at J, leaving 20 bases unmatched. In nucleotides, the CDR3 is TGTGCCAGCAGCCAGAGCGGGACAGGGGAATGGGGAAACCCTTACGAGCAGTACTTC. This codes for CASSQSGTGEWGNPYEQYF.

This clone was seen once. This chain connects TRBV28 to TRBJ2-7; 7 bases fit TRBD1. Unmatched junction bases numbered 7, after V lost 7 bases and J lost 4 bases. Germline lookup yields CDR1 MDHEN and CDR2 SYDVKM. This CDR3 region has 13 residues. The CDR3 loop is CASTFNRGYEQYF. In nucleotides, the CDR3 is TGTGCCAGCACTTTTAACAGGGGTTACGAGCAGTACTTC.

The chain employs TRBV4-2 and TRBJ1-2; a possible D gene is TRBD1 (6 bases). The CDR3 runs 16 residues. Trimming shortened V by 0 bases and J by 8 bases, and 19 bases separated the two germline ends. CDR1 is LGHNA and CDR2 is YNFKEQ in the germline V gene. The CDR3 sequence is CASSQDQAGVIGGYTF. The CDR3 DNA is TGTGCCAGCAGCCAAGATCAAGCAGGGGTGATTGGGGGCTACACCTTC.

This chain uses TRBV18 with TRBJ2-7, with TRBD2 matching over 13 bases. Germline CDR1 KGHSH, CDR2 LQKENI. The CDR3 loop spans 14 amino acids. The V gene end was trimmed by 6 bases and the J gene end by 2 bases; junction bases not matched to a gene: 1. The CDR3 coding sequence is TGTGCCAGCTCGGGACTAGCGGGACCCTACGAGCAGTACTTC. This codes for CASSGLAGPYEQYF. The entire variable domain, with the rest obtained from reference TRBV18 and TRBJ2-7, is as follows: NAGVMQNPRHLVRRRGQEARLRCSPMKGHSHVYWYRQLPEEGLKFMVYLQKENIIDESGMPKERFSAEFPKEGPSILRIQQVVRGDSAAYFCASSGLAGPYEQYFGPGTRLTVT.

This clone was seen only a few times. The chain is built from TRBV9 and TRBJ2-2; D gene ambiguous. The germline V and J ends were trimmed by 0 bases and 3 bases, with 12 bases remaining between them. This CDR3 is built from 16 residues. The germline V gene has CDR1 SGDLS and CDR2 YYNGEE. CDR3 sequence (DNA): TGTGCCAGCAGCGTAGCTTCCCAGTCCTACACCGGGGAGCTGTTTTTT. This translates into CASSVASQSYTGELFF.

The chain joins TRBV18 to TRBJ1-1, with unresolved D. Trimming shortened V by 2 bases and J by 1 base, and 11 bases separated the two germline ends. Germline V gene lookup returns CDR1 KGHSH and CDR2 LQKENI. This CDR3 has 15 amino acids. The CDR3 DNA is TGTGCCAGCTCACCATCTCGGGTGAAGAACACTGAAGCTTTCTTT. It translates to CASSPSRVKNTEAFF.

This clone was found a few times. The gene calls are TRBV28 and TRBJ1-2, with D uncertain. The germline V gene encodes CDR1 MDHEN and CDR2 SYDVKM. The CDR3 consists of 13 residues. Trimming took 8 bases from V and 0 from J, leaving 10 bases between them. CDR3 sequence: CASRIGTNYGYTF. CDR3 in DNA: TGTGCCAGCCGAATTGGCACTAACTATGGCTACACCTTC.

In the case of this clone: A read error may produce the germline difference seen at one junction end. This sequence joins TRBV4-1 and TRBJ2-1; 7 bases match TRBD2. Germline lookup yields CDR1 MGHRA and CDR2 YSYEKL. The CDR3 length is 15 residues. The CDR3 region has the DNA TGTGCCAGCAGCCAAGATATGGGAGGGAGCAATGAGCAGTTCTTC. Translating it yields CASSQDMGGSNEQFF.

V is TRBV18 and J is TRBJ2-7, with 8 bases that match TRBD1. CDR1 is KGHSH and CDR2 is LQKENI in the germline V gene. This CDR3 is 16 amino acids long. V dropped 6 bases and J dropped 1; count of bases not matched to a gene: 11. The CDR3 here is CASSLYGQGFSYEQYF. The CDR3 bases are TGTGCCAGCTCGCTATATGGACAGGGTTTTTCCTACGAGCAGTACTTC.

This chain connects TRBV15 to TRBJ2-7; weak D call: TRBD2 (6 bases). V dropped 5 bases and J dropped 0 bases, with 11 bases sitting between them. This CDR3 has 14 residues. Germline CDR1 LNHNV, CDR2 YYDKDF (reference sequence). CDR3 amino acids: CATSRGGDSYEQYF. The CDR3 nucleotides read TGTGCCACCAGCCGCGGAGGGGACTCCTACGAGCAGTACTTC.

This clone was counted a few times. The chain is built from TRBV6-1 and TRBJ2-7; D call uncertain. V was cut by 0 bases and J by 3 bases, with 9 bases left in between. Germline CDR1 is MNHNS and CDR2 is SASEGT. The CDR3 contains 14 residues. In nucleotides, the CDR3 is TGTGCCAGCAGTGAAGCGCCTATTATCTACGAGCAGTACTTC. Translation: CASSEAPIIYEQYF.

This rearrangement joins TRBV2 to TRBJ2-5; D call uncertain. Trimming took off 0 bases at V and 1 base at J, with 12 bases between the two ends. CDR1 is SNHLY, CDR2 FYNNEI, per germline. This CDR3 is 16 amino acids long. CDR3 in amino acids: CASSEALSVSQETQYF. The CDR3 DNA is TGTGCCAGCAGTGAAGCTTTATCGGTGTCCCAAGAGACCCAGTACTTC.

This chain joins TRBV28 and TRBJ2-7; possible D gene TRBD2, 6 bases. V was pared by 5 bases and J by 0 bases, with 20 bases between. Germline CDR1 MDHEN, CDR2 SYDVKM. The CDR3 is 17 amino acids. The CDR3 region has the DNA TGTGCCAGCAGTGTCTCCATCGGGACTCTTAGCTCCTACGAGCAGTACTTC. Its protein is CASSVSIGTLSSYEQYF.

This sequence joins TRBV12-2 and TRBJ2-1; the table's D call, TRBD2, was not checked against the DNA. TRBV12-2 is reported as a pseudogene. The CDR3 spans 18 residues. The DNA for the CDR3 is TGTGCAAGTCGCTTGGGTGAAGCGGGAGGGCCGGTCTACAATGAGCAGTTCTTC. It specifies CASRLGEAGGPVYNEQFF.

This clone was observed a single time. The V call is TRBV6-1, the J call TRBJ2-5; TRBD1 matches at 8 bases. V shed 5 bases and J 5 bases; nucleotides not matched to a gene: 7. The V gene's germline CDR1 is MNHNS and CDR2 SASEGT. CDR3 size: 14 residues. CDR3 sequence reads: CASSRTGTVETQYF. The CDR3 nucleotides read TGTGCCAGCAGTAGGACAGGGACGGTTGAGACCCAGTACTTC.

Concerning this clone itself: Relative to the germline gene, one junction end is altered; a read error may explain this. The chain is built from TRBV7-9 and TRBJ2-1; a possible D gene is TRBD2 (5 bases). The CDR3 extends over 12 amino acids. Germline V CDR1 and CDR2: SEHNR, FQNEAQ (reference sequence). CDR3: CSSTGAYNEQFF. The CDR3 nucleotides are TGTTCCAGCACCGGGGCCTACAATGAGCAGTTCTTC.

CDR3 sequence: CAISGREETQYF. The CDR3 DNA reads TGTGCCATCAGCGGGAGGGAAGAGACCCAGTACTTC. The chain joins TRBV10-3 to TRBJ2-5, with 8 bases fitting TRBD2. This CDR3 region has 12 residues. Trimming removed 6 bases from V and 3 bases from J; junction bases left unmatched: 0. The germline V gene has CDR1 ENHRY and CDR2 SYGVKD.

This clone has a handful of counts. J is TRBJ1-1 and V is TRBV6-1, with D perhaps matching TRBD1 (5 bases). This CDR3 contains 15 residues. Per germline, CDR1 MNHNS and CDR2 SASEGT. V lost 3 bases, J lost 4 bases, and 15 bases lay in between. For the CDR3, the DNA is TGTGCCAGCAGTGAGACAGACCCGCCTGGCACTGAAGCTTTCTTT. This codes for CASSETDPPGTEAFF.

Details on this clone: The sample contains more than one DNA sequence encoding this CDR3. The chain joins TRBV7-2 to TRBJ2-7; 9 positions match TRBD2. This CDR3 spans 14 amino acids. Germline V gives CDR1 SGHTA, CDR2 FQGNSA. The junction had 6 bases not matched to a gene; V was cut back by 5 bases and J by 4 bases. CDR3 region: CASSVGLATYEQYF. CDR3 nucleotides: TGTGCCAGCAGCGTGGGACTAGCCACTTACGAGCAGTACTTC.